The next 17 T cell receptor beta chains were all read from a single sample in a study of blood T cell repertoires in COVID-19. Only in-frame clones appear in the TCRdb table, and some are missing; sequencing was by immunoSEQ multiplex PCR. Here the sample spans over 400,000 clones, roughly 89% being singletons. Sequenced: peripheral blood. The receptor source for this set is a woman under 40 with active or convalescent COVID-19.

The rearrangement links TRBV5-1 to TRBJ1-6, with D maybe TRBD1 (5 bases). The CDR3 has 17 residues. V lost 4 bases to trimming and J lost 0 bases, with 14 bases between them. Germline lookup yields CDR1 SGHRS and CDR2 YFSETQ. The CDR3 is CASSVGQGLSYNSPLHF. The CDR3 region has the DNA TGCGCCAGCAGCGTGGGGCAGGGCCTCTCCTATAATTCACCCCTCCACTTT. The complete variable domain, with remaining parts taken from reference TRBV5-1 and TRBJ1-6, reads KAGVTQTPRYLIKTRGQQVTLSCSPISGHRSVSWYQQTPGQGLQFLFEYFSETQRNKGNFPGRFSGRQFSNSRSEMNVSTLELGDSALYLCASSVGQGLSYNSPLHFGNGTRLTVT.

The chain employs TRBV28 and TRBJ1-5; D possibly corresponds to TRBD1 (5 bases). V was clipped by 1 base and J by 7 bases, with 14 bases between them. This CDR3 has 15 amino acids. The germline CDR1 and CDR2 sequences are MDHEN and SYDVKM. This CDR3 reads CASSLSHNGGQPQHF. CDR3 in DNA: TGTGCCAGCAGTTTATCCCACAACGGGGGACAGCCCCAGCATTTT.

This chain uses TRBV2 with TRBJ1-5; a weak D match, TRBD1 (6 bases). CDR3 length: 13 residues. V was cut by 4 bases and J by 3 bases, with 7 bases left in between. Germline V gives CDR1 SNHLY, CDR2 FYNNEI. The CDR3 spells CASSGQDNQPQHF. CDR3 nucleotide sequence: TGTGCCAGCAGTGGACAGGACAATCAGCCCCAGCATTTT.

This clone came up once. The V gene is TRBV3-1 (or the pseudogene TRBV3-2), the J gene TRBJ1-2, with D unresolved. V was pared by 4 bases and J by 6 bases, with 6 bases between. The CDR3 has 11 residues. Germline V CDR1 and CDR2: LGHDT, YNNKEL (reference sequence). The CDR3 loop reads CASSPGDGYTF. DNA for the CDR3: TGTGCCAGCAGCCCTGGAGATGGCTACACCTTC.

The chain combines TRBV19 with TRBJ1-2; tentative D call: TRBD1 (5 bases). CDR1 is LNHDA and CDR2 is SQIVND in the germline V gene (reference sequence). V was trimmed by 10 bases and J by 3 bases, leaving 15 bases between them. The CDR3 runs to 13 residues. The CDR3 is CATRGASDYGYTF. The CDR3 nucleotides read TGTGCCACCCGCGGGGCATCGGACTATGGCTACACCTTC.

This clone has a single count. The rearrangement uses TRBV19 and TRBJ1-2; no firm D call. CDR1 and CDR2 from the germline V gene are LNHDA and SQIVND (reference sequence). The CDR3 is 15 amino acids. The ends were cut back, 4 bases at V and 1 base at J, with 13 bases in the middle. CDR3: CASSTLRDRNYGYTF. In nucleotides, the CDR3 is TGTGCCAGTAGTACCCTCCGGGATCGTAACTATGGCTACACCTTC.

This clone has only one observation. The chain links TRBV3-1 (or the pseudogene TRBV3-2) to TRBJ2-3; D perhaps matches TRBD2 (7 bases). V dropped 4 bases and J dropped 1 base, with 12 bases sitting between them. Germline loops: CDR1 LGHDT, CDR2 YNNKEL (reference sequence). There are 15 residues in the CDR3. The CDR3 bases are TGTGCCAGCAGCCTAAGGGGGGGCGGCACAGATACGCAGTATTTT. Its protein product is CASSLRGGGTDTQYF.

The chain is built from TRBV6-4 and TRBJ1-5; possible D gene TRBD1, 5 bases. This CDR3 comprises 18 residues. The ends were cut back, 1 base at V and 9 bases at J, with 25 bases in the middle. Germline lookup yields CDR1 MRHNA and CDR2 SNTAGT. In DNA, the CDR3 is TGTGCCAGCAGTGACTTCCCCCCCAGGGATTACGATCAGTGGCCCCAGCATTTT. Its protein is CASSDFPPRDYDQWPQHF.

This clone was detected only once. The chain's CDR3 is CASSFFRGESPLHF. As DNA, the CDR3 is TGCGCCAGCAGCTTCTTCAGGGGAGAGTCACCCCTCCACTTT. The chain uses TRBV5-1 and TRBJ1-6, with D perhaps matching TRBD1 (6 bases). Trimming pared 2 bases from V and 10 bases from J, leaving 13 bases between. Germline values: CDR1 SGHRS, CDR2 YFSETQ. The CDR3 is 14 amino acids.

V usage is TRBV5-5 and J usage is TRBJ1-2, with TRBD1 identical over 9 bases. Trimming cost V 2 bases and J 7 bases; bases outside gene matches: 9. Germline V gene lookup returns CDR1 SGHKS and CDR2 YYEKEE (reference sequence). This CDR3 has 15 residues. CDR3 protein: CASSLGRTGEAGYTF. CDR3 DNA: TGTGCCAGCAGCTTAGGGAGGACAGGGGAGGCTGGCTACACCTTC.

This clone was counted between two and nine times. This rearrangement joins TRBV29-1 to TRBJ2-1; 7 bases align to TRBD2. The V segment lost 6 bases and the J segment 9 bases; nucleotides outside the gene matches: 8. This CDR3 spans 12 amino acids. CDR1 and CDR2 from the germline V gene are SQVTM and ANQGSEA. CDR3 sequence: CSVEGRASEQFF. The CDR3 DNA reads TGCAGCGTCGAGGGGAGGGCCAGTGAGCAGTTCTTC.

The chain combines TRBV12-3 or TRBV12-4 with TRBJ1-4; 8 nucleotides agree with TRBD1. With V trimmed by 3 bases and J by 16 bases, 10 bases remained unmatched. The CDR3 spans 13 residues. CDR3 sequence: CASSLQGAVSKFF. The CDR3 nucleotides are TGTGCCAGCAGTTTGCAGGGGGCTGTTTCTAAGTTTTTT.

This chain uses TRBV18 with TRBJ2-7; D is undetermined. The ends were cut back, 3 bases at V and 2 bases at J, with 11 bases in the middle. The length of the CDR3 is 14 residues. Germline V gene lookup returns CDR1 KGHSH and CDR2 LQKENI. The CDR3 reads CASSPARRTYEQYF. The CDR3 DNA reads TGTGCCAGCTCACCGGCCAGAAGAACCTACGAGCAGTACTTC.

V is TRBV9 and J is TRBJ1-4; a possible D gene is TRBD1 (6 bases). The CDR3 loop spans 14 amino acids. CDR1 is SGDLS, CDR2 YYNGEE, per germline. The V end was cut by 3 bases, the J end by 5 bases, with 11 bases between. CDR3 bases: TGTGCCAGCAGCGAGGACAGCCTAAATGAAAAACTGTTTTTT. Encoded protein: CASSEDSLNEKLFF.

This chain joins TRBV29-1 and TRBJ1-1; unclear D gene. The V end lost 3 bases, the J end lost 0 bases, and 8 bases lay between the germline ends. The germline V gene encodes CDR1 SQVTM and CDR2 ANQGSEA. The CDR3 length is 13 residues. CDR3 coding DNA: TGCAGCGTTGAGAGAGACTTGAACACTGAAGCTTTCTTT. Its protein product is CSVERDLNTEAFF.

The chain's CDR3 is CASSTQSRTGSYGYTF. The DNA for the CDR3 is TGTGCCAGTAGTACCCAGTCTCGGACAGGGAGCTATGGCTACACCTTC. The rearrangement uses TRBV19 and TRBJ1-2; 8 nucleotides line up with TRBD1. The V gene end was trimmed by 4 bases and the J gene end by 4 bases; junction bases not matched to a gene: 11. The CDR3 is 16 residues long. CDR1 and CDR2 from the germline V gene are LNHDA and SQIVND (reference sequence).

The genes are TRBV2 and TRBJ1-5; D is undetermined. V dropped 6 bases and J dropped 2 bases, with 14 bases sitting between them. The CDR3 is 15 residues long. Germline V lookup: CDR1 SNHLY, CDR2 FYNNEI. CDR3 bases: TGTGCCAGCAGCGCCGGTACAGTTGGCAATCAGCCCCAGCATTTT. Protein sequence: CASSAGTVGNQPQHF.